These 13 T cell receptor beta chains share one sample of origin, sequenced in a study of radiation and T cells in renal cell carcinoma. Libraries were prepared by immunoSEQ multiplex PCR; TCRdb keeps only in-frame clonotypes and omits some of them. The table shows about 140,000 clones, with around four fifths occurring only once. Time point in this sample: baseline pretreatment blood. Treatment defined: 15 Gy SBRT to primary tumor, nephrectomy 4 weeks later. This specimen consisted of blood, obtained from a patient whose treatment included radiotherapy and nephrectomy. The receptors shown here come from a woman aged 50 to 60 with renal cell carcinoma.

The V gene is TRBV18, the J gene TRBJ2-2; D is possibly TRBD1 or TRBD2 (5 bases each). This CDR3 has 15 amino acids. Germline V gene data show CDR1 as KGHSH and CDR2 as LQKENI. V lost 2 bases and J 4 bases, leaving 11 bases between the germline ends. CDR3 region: CASSPEGILTGELFF. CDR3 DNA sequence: TGTGCCAGCTCACCAGAGGGGATCCTCACCGGGGAGCTGTTTTTT.

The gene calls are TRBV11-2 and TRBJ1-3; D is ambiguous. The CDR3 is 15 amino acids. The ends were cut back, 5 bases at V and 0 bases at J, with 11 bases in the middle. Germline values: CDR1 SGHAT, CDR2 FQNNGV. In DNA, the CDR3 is TGTGCCAGCAGCGTAGGAGAGAGCTCTGGAAACACCATATATTTT. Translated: CASSVGESSGNTIYF.

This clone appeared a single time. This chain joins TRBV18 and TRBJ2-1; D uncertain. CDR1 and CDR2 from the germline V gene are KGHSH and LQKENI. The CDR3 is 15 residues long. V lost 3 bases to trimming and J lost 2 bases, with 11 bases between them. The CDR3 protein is CASSPGRSAYNEQFF. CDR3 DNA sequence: TGTGCCAGCTCACCTGGACGATCTGCCTACAATGAGCAGTTCTTC. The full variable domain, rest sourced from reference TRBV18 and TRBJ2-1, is NAGVMQNPRHLVRRRGQEARLRCSPMKGHSHVYWYRQLPEEGLKFMVYLQKENIIDESGMPKERFSAEFPKEGPSILRIQQVVRGDSAAYFCASSPGRSAYNEQFFGPGTRLTVL.

CDR3 residues: CASSATGDLAGELFF. Written as DNA, the CDR3 is TGTGCCAGCAGTGCTACAGGGGATCTGGCCGGGGAGCTGTTTTTT. The chain couples TRBV6-1 to TRBJ2-2, with 7 positions matching TRBD1. Germline V gene sequence: CDR1 MNHNS, CDR2 SASEGT. V gave up 4 bases and J gave up 6 bases; unmatched junction bases: 8. The CDR3 sequence is 15 residues long.

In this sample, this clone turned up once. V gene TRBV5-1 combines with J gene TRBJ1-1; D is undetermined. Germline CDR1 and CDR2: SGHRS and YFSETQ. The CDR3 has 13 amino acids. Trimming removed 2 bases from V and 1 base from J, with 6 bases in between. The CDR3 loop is CASSLRRNTEAFF. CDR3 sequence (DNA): TGCGCCAGCAGCTTAAGGAGGAACACTGAAGCTTTCTTT.

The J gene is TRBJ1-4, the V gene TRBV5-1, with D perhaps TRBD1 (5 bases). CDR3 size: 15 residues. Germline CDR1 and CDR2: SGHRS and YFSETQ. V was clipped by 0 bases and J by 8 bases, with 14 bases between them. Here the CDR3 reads CASSLDGQKDEKLFF. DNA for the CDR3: TGCGCCAGCAGCTTGGACGGACAAAAGGACGAAAAACTGTTTTTT. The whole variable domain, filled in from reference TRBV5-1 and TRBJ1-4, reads KAGVTQTPRYLIKTRGQQVTLSCSPISGHRSVSWYQQTPGQGLQFLFEYFSETQRNKGNFPGRFSGRQFSNSRSEMNVSTLELGDSALYLCASSLDGQKDEKLFFGSGTQLSVL.

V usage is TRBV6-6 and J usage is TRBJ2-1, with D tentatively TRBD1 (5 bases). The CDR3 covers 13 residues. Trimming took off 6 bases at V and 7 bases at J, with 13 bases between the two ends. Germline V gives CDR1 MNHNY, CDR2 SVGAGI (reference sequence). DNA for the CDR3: TGTGCCAGCAGGCCAGGGTTAGGGAATGAGCAGTTCTTC. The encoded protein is CASRPGLGNEQFF.

The CDR3 reads CASSGHPKANYGYTF. Here the CDR3 DNA reads TGTGCCAGCTCCGGACATCCTAAAGCTAACTATGGCTACACCTTC. The rearrangement uses TRBV5-6 and TRBJ1-2, with D perhaps TRBD1 (5 bases). V was shortened by 7 bases and J by 0 bases, with 16 bases between the two germline ends. CDR3 length: 15 amino acids. In germline, CDR1 is SGHDT, CDR2 YYEEEE.

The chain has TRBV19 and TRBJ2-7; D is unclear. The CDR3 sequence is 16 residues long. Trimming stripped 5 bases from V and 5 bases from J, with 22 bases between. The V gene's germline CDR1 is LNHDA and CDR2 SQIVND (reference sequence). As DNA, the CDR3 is TGTGCCAGTAGTTTACCGGGCCCCGTCGTTGAGCACGAGCAGTACTTC. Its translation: CASSLPGPVVEHEQYF.

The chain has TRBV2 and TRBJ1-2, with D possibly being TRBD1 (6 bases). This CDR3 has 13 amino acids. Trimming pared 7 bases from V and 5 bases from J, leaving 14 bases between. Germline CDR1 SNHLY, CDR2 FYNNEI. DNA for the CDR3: TGTGCCAGCACCCTGGGACAACTTTATGGCTACACCTTC. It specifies CASTLGQLYGYTF.

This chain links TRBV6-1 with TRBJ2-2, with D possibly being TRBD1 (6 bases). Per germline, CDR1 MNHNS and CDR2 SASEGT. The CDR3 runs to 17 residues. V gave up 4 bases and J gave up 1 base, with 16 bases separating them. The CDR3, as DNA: TGTGCCAGCAGTGGGACGACGGGACACCAGAACACCGGGGAGCTGTTTTTT. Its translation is CASSGTTGHQNTGELFF.

The CDR3 DNA reads as TGTGCCAGCAGCTTCTTCGAGACAGGGAAGGTGGGAGCTTTCTTT. This encodes CASSFFETGKVGAFF. The gene calls are TRBV5-6 and TRBJ1-1, with TRBD1 matching over 7 bases. V dropped 2 bases and J dropped 10; count of bases not matched to a gene: 14. The CDR3 consists of 15 residues. CDR1 SGHDT and CDR2 YYEEEE come from the germline V gene.

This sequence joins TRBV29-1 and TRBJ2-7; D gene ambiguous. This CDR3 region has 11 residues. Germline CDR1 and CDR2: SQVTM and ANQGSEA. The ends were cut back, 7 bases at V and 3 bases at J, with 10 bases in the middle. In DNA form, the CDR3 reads TGCAGCGCCACCAGAGGCTACGAGCAGTACTTC. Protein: CSATRGYEQYF.